Listed here are 17 T cell receptor beta chains from one sample, sequenced in a study of blood T cell repertoires in COVID-19. Profiling relied on immunoSEQ multiplex PCR, and the TCRdb table lists in-frame clones only, not all of them. The data hold roughly 100,000 clones, with 75% to 95% observed a single time. Sequenced input: peripheral blood. The receptor source for this set is a man aged 18 to 29 with acute or convalescent COVID-19.

The V call is TRBV3-1 (or the pseudogene TRBV3-2), the J call TRBJ1-6; D may be TRBD1 (5 bases). Germline V gene data show CDR1 as LGHDT and CDR2 as YNNKEL (reference sequence). CDR3 size: 16 residues. Between the trimmed V and J ends, which lost 3 bases and 6 bases, there was a span of 15 bases. The CDR3 DNA is TGTGCCAGCAGCCATCCCCAGGGTTGGAGTAATTCACCCCTCCACTTT. Amino acids: CASSHPQGWSNSPLHF.

This chain connects TRBV18 to TRBJ1-1; 7 nucleotides agree with TRBD1. Germline trimming cut 4 bases from V and 3 bases from J; bases unmatched to any gene: 2. CDR3 length equals 13 residues. CDR1 KGHSH and CDR2 LQKENI come from the germline V gene. CDR3 loop: CASSLGQDTEAFF. The CDR3 DNA is TGTGCCAGCTCACTAGGACAGGACACTGAAGCTTTCTTT.

The rearrangement joins TRBV19 to TRBJ1-1; the match to TRBD1 covers 10 bases. Unmatched junction bases numbered 12, after V lost 5 bases and J lost 3 bases. Germline CDR1 and CDR2: LNHDA and SQIVND (reference sequence). The CDR3 is 17 residues long. The CDR3 DNA is TGTGCCAGTAGTTCCTACCATGGAGACAGGGGGCACACTGAAGCTTTCTTT. Protein product: CASSSYHGDRGHTEAFF.

The genes are TRBV5-1 and TRBJ2-2; 7 bases line up with TRBD2. Unmatched junction bases numbered 8, after V lost 2 bases and J lost 1 base. Germline CDR1 is SGHRS and CDR2 is YFSETQ. The CDR3 loop spans 17 amino acids. CDR3 protein: CASSFGSGAQNTGELFF. The CDR3 bases are TGCGCCAGCAGCTTCGGGAGCGGGGCTCAGAACACCGGGGAGCTGTTTTTT.

V is TRBV24-1 and J is TRBJ2-1, with TRBD1 matching 12 bases. Germline V CDR1 and CDR2: KGHDR, SFDVKD. The J segment lost 7 bases and the V segment lost 4 bases, leaving 4 bases of the junction unmatched. There are 15 residues in the CDR3. In DNA, the CDR3 is TGTGCCACCAGTGAGGGGACAGGGGGCGGGAATGAGCAGTTCTTC. Amino acid sequence: CATSEGTGGGNEQFF.

The chain uses TRBV24-1 and TRBJ1-1; no reliable D call. Trimming took 0 bases from V and 7 from J, leaving 5 bases between them. In germline, CDR1 is KGHDR, CDR2 SFDVKD. This CDR3 has 12 amino acids. The CDR3 reads CATSDLRGEAFF. As DNA, the CDR3 is TGTGCCACCAGTGATTTGCGAGGTGAAGCTTTCTTT.

The rearrangement uses TRBV3-1 (or the pseudogene TRBV3-2) and TRBJ2-7, with 9 bases aligning to TRBD1. Trimming cost V 0 bases and J 2 bases; bases outside gene matches: 5. Germline assignment: CDR1 LGHDT and CDR2 YNNKEL (reference sequence). The CDR3 consists of 16 residues. CDR3: CASSQDWTGEPYEQYF. CDR3 DNA: TGTGCCAGCAGCCAAGATTGGACAGGGGAACCCTACGAGCAGTACTTC.

The chain employs TRBV28 and TRBJ1-2; 9 positions match TRBD1. Germline CDR1 MDHEN, CDR2 SYDVKM. The CDR3 is 16 residues long. The V gene end was trimmed by 5 bases and the J gene end by 4 bases; junction bases not matched to a gene: 11. The CDR3 DNA reads as TGTGCCAGCAGTACTCGACGGGGACAGGGAAGCTATGGCTACACCTTC. Protein: CASSTRRGQGSYGYTF.

The rearrangement joins TRBV7-3 to TRBJ1-2; the match to TRBD1 covers 8 bases. The V segment lost 1 base and the J segment 3 bases; nucleotides outside the gene matches: 28. The CDR3 runs 23 residues. Per germline, CDR1 SGHTA and CDR2 FQGTGA. CDR3 sequence: CASSLRFKSGGQGEAERDYGYTF. DNA for the CDR3: TGTGCCAGCAGCTTAAGATTCAAGAGTGGAGGACAGGGAGAGGCTGAAAGGGACTATGGCTACACCTTC. The full variable domain, completed using reference TRBV7-3 and TRBJ1-2, is GAGVSQTPSNKVTEKGKYVELRCDPISGHTALYWYRQSLGQGPEFLIYFQGTGAADDSGLPNDRFFAVRPEGSVSTLKIQRTERGDSAVYLCASSLRFKSGGQGEAERDYGYTFGSGTRLTVV.

The V call is TRBV18, the J call TRBJ1-2; TRBD1 aligns across 9 bases. Germline V gene sequence: CDR1 KGHSH, CDR2 LQKENI. V shed 5 bases and J 1 base; nucleotides not matched to a gene: 11. The CDR3 length is 17 residues. CDR3 DNA sequence: TGTGCCAGCTCAGTCCGCGGGACAGGGTCGGGTAACTATGGCTACACCTTC. Protein sequence: CASSVRGTGSGNYGYTF.

V and J are TRBV5-1 and TRBJ2-2; maybe TRBD1 (6 bases). Trimming cost V 0 bases and J 1 base, with 7 bases left between them. The CDR3 is 15 residues long. CDR1 SGHRS and CDR2 YFSETQ come from the germline V gene. The CDR3 bases are TGCGCCAGCAGCTTGGACAGGGTGAACACCGGGGAGCTGTTTTTT. Protein sequence: CASSLDRVNTGELFF. Looking up the rest from reference TRBV5-1 and TRBJ2-2 gives the full variable domain: KAGVTQTPRYLIKTRGQQVTLSCSPISGHRSVSWYQQTPGQGLQFLFEYFSETQRNKGNFPGRFSGRQFSNSRSEMNVSTLELGDSALYLCASSLDRVNTGELFFGEGSRLTVL.

The chain joins TRBV5-1 to TRBJ1-5; a weak D match, TRBD1 (5 bases). The germline V gene encodes CDR1 SGHRS and CDR2 YFSETQ. The V end lost 2 bases, the J end lost 5 bases, and 11 bases lay between the germline ends. The CDR3 totals 14 residues. DNA of the CDR3: TGCGCCAGCAGCTTAGCAGGGTCTGATCAGCCCCAGCATTTT. The encoded protein is CASSLAGSDQPQHF.

The J gene is TRBJ1-3, the V gene TRBV28, with no clear D. Germline V lookup: CDR1 MDHEN, CDR2 SYDVKM. CDR3 length: 16 amino acids. The V end lost 1 base, the J end lost 0 bases, and 10 bases lay between the germline ends. CDR3 coding DNA: TGTGCCAGCAGTTTATTTCGAGCGGGCTCTGGAAACACCATATATTTT. Protein product: CASSLFRAGSGNTIYF.

This CDR3 is CAWSLKLRRKNTEAFF. In DNA form, the CDR3 reads TGTGCCTGGAGTTTAAAATTGAGGAGAAAGAACACTGAAGCTTTCTTT. The chain links TRBV30 to TRBJ1-1; unclear D gene. This CDR3 contains 16 residues. Germline loops: CDR1 GTSNPN, CDR2 SVGIG (reference sequence). The germline V and J ends were trimmed by 2 bases and 1 base, with 17 bases remaining between them.

This clone was observed a few times. The chain employs TRBV19 and TRBJ1-2, with D possibly being TRBD1 (6 bases). The V gene's germline CDR1 is LNHDA and CDR2 SQIVND (reference sequence). The germline V and J ends were trimmed by 3 bases and 7 bases, with 15 bases remaining between them. The length of the CDR3 is 14 residues. Written as DNA, the CDR3 is TGTGCCAGTAGTATCGACAGGACCACTCCTGGCTACACCTTC. Translation: CASSIDRTTPGYTF.

The sample holds one count of this clone. The chain links TRBV10-1 to TRBJ1-1; 7 bases match TRBD1. Germline CDR1 and CDR2: WNHNN and SYGVQD (reference sequence). The CDR3 is made up of 12 amino acids. V was pared by 6 bases and J by 6 bases, with 4 bases of the junction left unmatched. CDR3 bases: TGCGCCAGCAGCCGGACAGGTTCTGAAGCTTTCTTT. It is translated as CASSRTGSEAFF.

A few counts support this clone. The rearrangement links TRBV7-8 to TRBJ1-4; 8 bases map to TRBD1. The CDR3 contains 15 residues. CDR1 SGHVS and CDR2 FQNEAQ come from the germline V gene. The junction had 5 bases not matched to a gene; V was cut back by 1 base and J by 7 bases. The DNA of the CDR3 is TGTGCCAGCAGCTTAGACACAACAGGGGGTGAAAAACTGTTTTTT. This translates into CASSLDTTGGEKLFF.